Shown below are 19 T cell receptor beta chains from a single sample sequenced in a study of regulatory T cells in long-lasting Graves disease. Libraries of TCR beta came from iRepertoire HTBI primers plus Arm-PCR of CDR3 regions. TCRdb independently ran MiXCR on the multiplex PCR reads; one entry per CDR3 protein. The sample includes 500,000 to 700,000 distinct CDR3 sequences, about 30% of them seen just once. Specified time point: persistent/refractory GD, antithyroid drugs over 5 years with positive TRAb. Following extraction of RNA from PBMCs, that RNA was used to make the TCR library. Sequenced material: peripheral blood mononuclear cells (PBMCs), taken when the disease was refractory, from a patient treated with antithyroid drugs. These receptors all come from a female donor with Graves disease.

This chain links TRBV19 with TRBJ1-6, with 7 bases that match TRBD1. The CDR3 contains 15 residues. Germline V CDR1 and CDR2: LNHDA, SQIVND (reference sequence). The ends lost 5 bases at V and 6 bases at J; junction bases unmatched: 7. The CDR3 sequence is CASSGGTAFNSPLHF. DNA for the CDR3: TGTGCCAGTAGTGGGGGGACAGCGTTTAATTCACCCCTCCACTTT.

CDR3 sequence reads: CASRAGSNSGNTIYF. The CDR3 DNA reads as TGTGCCAGCAGAGCGGGCAGCAACTCTGGAAACACCATATATTTT. The chain carries TRBV12-3 or TRBV12-4 and TRBJ1-3, with D hard to call. V was pared by 6 bases and J by 0 bases, with 12 bases between. CDR3 length: 15 residues.

Many counts were recorded for this clonotype. The chain has TRBV28 and TRBJ1-1; possible D gene TRBD1, 6 bases. Trimming cost V 8 bases and J 5 bases, with 24 bases left between them. The CDR3 contains 16 residues. Germline assignment: CDR1 MDHEN and CDR2 SYDVKM. The CDR3 sequence is CASGITGWARGTEAFF. CDR3 bases: TGTGCCAGCGGAATAACAGGGTGGGCGCGTGGGACTGAAGCTTTCTTT.

Many counts were recorded for this clonotype. The chain uses TRBV12-3 or TRBV12-4 and TRBJ1-5, with unresolved D. The CDR3 runs to 14 residues. V lost 6 bases, J lost 5 bases, and 14 bases lay in between. CDR3 nucleotide sequence: TGTGCCAGCAGAGTGGACCTAGGAGATCAGCCCCAGCATTTT. It encodes CASRVDLGDQPQHF.

J is TRBJ1-1 and V is TRBV20-1, with 7 bases lining up with TRBD1. The CDR3 covers 14 residues. Germline CDR1 reads DFQATT; CDR2 reads SNEGSKA (reference sequence). Germline trimming cut 3 bases from V and 5 bases from J; bases unmatched to any gene: 9. The CDR3 nucleotides are TGCAGTGCTAGTCAGGGGGGGCCGGGTACTGAAGCTTTCTTT. This codes for CSASQGGPGTEAFF.

The chain links TRBV5-6 to TRBJ2-7, with 7 bases lining up with TRBD2. The trim removed 0 bases at V and 0 bases at J, leaving 6 bases unmatched. The CDR3 length is 16 residues. Germline CDR1 reads SGHDT; CDR2 reads YYEEEE. DNA for the CDR3: TGTGCCAGCAGCTTGGAAGGCGGGAGCCCCTCCTACGAGCAGTACTTC. Translated: CASSLEGGSPSYEQYF. Full variable domain (rest looked up from reference TRBV5-6 and TRBJ2-7): DAGVTQSPTHLIKTRGQQVTLRCSPKSGHDTVSWYQQALGQGPQFIFQYYEEEERQRGNFPDRFSGHQFPNYSSELNVNALLLGDSALYLCASSLEGGSPSYEQYFGPGTRLTVT.

The gene calls are TRBV11-3 and TRBJ1-3; no definite D call. The V gene lost 3 bases and the J gene lost 0 bases, with 9 bases spanning the gap. CDR3 length equals 15 residues. Looked up from germline, CDR1 is SGHNT and CDR2 is YENEEA. The CDR3 loop reads CASSFSGVSGNTIYF. The CDR3 DNA sequence: TGTGCCAGCAGCTTCTCTGGGGTCTCTGGAAACACCATATATTTT.

CDR3 sequence reads: CASSLVVGSHYTF. The CDR3, as DNA: TGCGCCAGCAGCTTGGTGGTTGGAAGCCACTACACCTTC. The chain is built from TRBV5-1 and TRBJ1-2; D not certain. This CDR3 has 13 amino acids. V lost 0 bases, J lost 10 bases, and 13 bases lay in between. CDR1 is SGHRS, CDR2 YFSETQ, per germline.

This clonotype appeared many times. The chain carries TRBV28 and TRBJ1-2; D is possibly TRBD1 (6 bases). The V end was cut by 7 bases, the J end by 4 bases, with 19 bases between. The CDR3 sequence is 15 residues long. Per germline, CDR1 MDHEN and CDR2 SYDVKM. CDR3 nucleotide sequence: TGTGCCAGCAAGACCGACAGGCGCTCCATCTATGGCTACACCTTC. Amino acid sequence: CASKTDRRSIYGYTF.

CDR3 sequence: CASRVTSYNSPLHF. The CDR3 coding sequence is TGTGCCAGCAGGGTCACCTCCTATAATTCACCCCTCCACTTT. The chain employs TRBV6-2 or TRBV6-3 and TRBJ1-6; D is unresolved. The length of the CDR3 is 14 residues. CDR1 is MNHEY, CDR2 SVGEGT, per germline. V was clipped by 6 bases and J by 0 bases, with 6 bases between them.

V gene TRBV19 combines with J gene TRBJ2-3, with TRBD1 as a possible D gene (6 bases). V was trimmed by 8 bases and J by 1 base, leaving 16 bases between them. The CDR3 is 15 residues long. Per germline, CDR1 LNHDA and CDR2 SQIVND (reference sequence). The CDR3 is CASGTAGEGTDTQYF. The CDR3 DNA reads TGTGCCAGTGGGACGGCAGGGGAAGGCACAGATACGCAGTATTTT. Full variable domain (missing parts from reference TRBV19 and TRBJ2-3): DGGITQSPKYLFRKEGQNVTLSCEQNLNHDAMYWYRQDPGQGLRLIYYSQIVNDFQKGDIAEGYSVSREKKESFPLTVTSAQKNPTAFYLCASGTAGEGTDTQYFGPGTRLTVL.

This clonotype was counted ten times or more. V and J are TRBV6-1 and TRBJ1-1, with no clear D. This CDR3 is 12 amino acids long. Looked up from germline, CDR1 is MNHNS and CDR2 is SASEGT. V lost 0 bases to trimming and J lost 11 bases, with 10 bases between them. The CDR3 DNA follows: TGTGCCAGCAGTGAAGCGTCGGGTAAGGCTTTCTTT. Translated: CASSEASGKAFF.

This clonotype has at least ten counts. This chain uses TRBV12-3 or TRBV12-4 with TRBJ1-2; 7 nucleotides agree with TRBD1. Trimming took 6 bases from V and 3 from J; bases not matched to a gene: 7. The CDR3 has 14 amino acids. The CDR3 loop is CASRDRVVDYGYTF. In nucleotides, the CDR3 is TGTGCCAGCAGAGACAGGGTCGTAGACTATGGCTACACCTTC.

In this sample, this clonotype turned up many times. The chain recombines TRBV5-1 with TRBJ1-1; D is uncertain. V gave up 0 bases and J gave up 5 bases, with 5 bases separating them. Germline V gives CDR1 SGHRS, CDR2 YFSETQ. This CDR3 is 12 amino acids long. The CDR3 DNA reads as TGCGCCAGCAGCTTGGAAGGTACTGAAGCTTTCTTT. This gives the protein CASSLEGTEAFF.

The gene calls are TRBV12-3 or TRBV12-4 and TRBJ2-7; D gene ambiguous. CDR3 length: 15 amino acids. V lost 2 bases and J 0 bases, leaving 11 bases between the germline ends. CDR3 in DNA: TGTGCCAGCAGTTTACAAGGGCCCCCCTCCTACGAGCAGTACTTC. It is translated as CASSLQGPPSYEQYF.

In its sample, this clonotype was seen many times. The V call is TRBV10-3, the J call TRBJ2-7; 10 bases fit TRBD1. This CDR3 region has 14 residues. Germline loops: CDR1 ENHRY, CDR2 SYGVKD. J lost 2 bases, V lost 7 bases, and 5 bases had no gene match. CDR3 nucleotide sequence: TGTGCCATCACCACCGGGACAGGGGCCTACGAGCAGTACTTC. Translation gives CAITTGTGAYEQYF.

In this sample, this clonotype turned up a few times. Possible read error: a much larger clone is one base away. The rearrangement links TRBV3-1 to TRBJ2-7; TRBD2 matches at 11 bases. Per germline, CDR1 LGHDT and CDR2 YNNKEL (reference sequence). The CDR3 runs to 15 residues. Unmatched junction bases numbered 3, after V lost 1 base and J lost 4 bases. The CDR3 here is CASSQGGLAEYEQYF. In DNA form, the CDR3 reads TGTGCCAGCAGCCAAGGGGGACTAGCGGAGTACGAGCAGTACTTC.

The CDR3 bases are TGCAGTGCCGAGGACAGGGCATCTGGAAACACCATATATTTT. It translates to CSAEDRASGNTIYF. The chain has TRBV20-1 and TRBJ1-3, with 8 bases matching TRBD1. The CDR3 sequence is 14 residues long. Trimming took 6 bases from V and 1 from J; bases not matched to a gene: 5. The germline gives CDR1 DFQATT, CDR2 SNEGSKA (reference sequence).

CDR3 protein: CASSGPGYQPQHF. CDR3 nucleotide sequence: TGTGCCAGCAGTGGACCGGGGTATCAGCCCCAGCATTTT. The V and J genes are TRBV6-1 and TRBJ1-5; D is uncertain. The germline V and J ends were trimmed by 4 bases and 5 bases, with 9 bases remaining between them. The CDR3 extends over 13 amino acids. Germline CDR1 is MNHNS and CDR2 is SASEGT.